One sample yielded the 10 T cell receptor beta chains listed below, sequenced in a study of molecular identifiers for immune sequencing clone quantification. One entry per CDR3 protein results from TCRdb running MiXCR on the PCR reads. Here the sample spans approximately 41,000 distinct CDR3 sequences, roughly a fifth being singletons. Sequencing input: naive CD8+ T cells from blood, with Jurkat cell RNA spiked in. Noted subset: FACS-sorted CD8+CD4-CCR7+CD45RA+ naive T cells. The receptors were sampled from a human donor in good health. Some libraries in this study had Jurkat cell RNA spiked in.

This clonotype was seen repeatedly, ten times or more. The genes are TRBV12-3 or TRBV12-4 and TRBJ2-5; D is perhaps TRBD1 (6 bases). The CDR3 totals 15 residues. The V and J ends lost 3 bases and 0 bases respectively, with 11 bases between them. CDR3 residues: CASSFQDSNQETQYF. The CDR3 DNA reads as TGTGCCAGCAGTTTCCAGGACAGTAACCAAGAGACCCAGTACTTC.

This clonotype has at least ten counts. The rearrangement joins TRBV4-1 to TRBJ2-3; D might be TRBD2 (5 bases). This CDR3 comprises 15 residues. Trimming removed 7 bases at V and 0 bases at J, with 14 bases between. Per the germline V gene, CDR1 is MGHRA and CDR2 is YSYEKL. The CDR3 is CASTQQGGSTDTQYF. The CDR3 DNA follows: TGCGCCAGCACTCAACAAGGCGGGAGCACAGATACGCAGTATTTT.

This clonotype was detected ten times or more. The chain couples TRBV5-6 to TRBJ2-3; 7 bases are shared with TRBD1. The CDR3 has 15 amino acids. Unmatched junction bases numbered 9, after V lost 6 bases and J lost 2 bases. CDR1 is SGHDT, CDR2 YYEEEE, per germline. The CDR3 spells CASITTGVNTDTQYF. For the CDR3, the DNA is TGTGCCAGCATCACCACAGGGGTTAACACAGATACGCAGTATTTT.

This clonotype occurred many times. The chain carries TRBV4-3 and TRBJ2-2; 11 nucleotides align to TRBD2. The CDR3 length is 19 residues. Germline assignment: CDR1 LGHNA and CDR2 YSLEER. V lost 0 bases, J lost 4 bases, and 10 bases stayed unmatched. DNA of the CDR3: TGCGCCAGCAGCCAAGATTTGGCTAGCGGGGGGTCTCTCACCGGGGAGCTGTTTTTT. The encoded protein is CASSQDLASGGSLTGELFF.

A few counts support this clonotype. The CDR3 region is CASSQGWNSYEQYF. The CDR3 DNA sequence: TGTGCCAGCAGCCAAGGATGGAATTCCTACGAGCAGTACTTC. The chain has TRBV3-1 and TRBJ2-7, with unresolved D. V shed 1 base and J shed 1 base, with 8 bases lying between them. Germline V CDR1 and CDR2: LGHDT, YNNKEL (reference sequence). The CDR3 length is 14 residues.

This clonotype has at least ten counts. The rearrangement uses TRBV11-2 and TRBJ2-7, with 8 bases identical to TRBD2. Trimming cost V 5 bases and J 5 bases; bases outside gene matches: 8. The CDR3 extends over 14 amino acids. Germline V CDR1 and CDR2: SGHAT, FQNNGV. The CDR3 loop is CASSPAGERDEQYF. The CDR3 DNA sequence: TGTGCCAGCAGCCCAGCGGGAGAGAGGGACGAGCAGTACTTC.

This chain joins TRBV20-1 and TRBJ2-5; TRBD2 matches at 8 bases. Germline V gene lookup returns CDR1 DFQATT and CDR2 SNEGSKA (reference sequence). V gave up 4 bases and J gave up 4 bases; unmatched junction bases: 14. The CDR3 has 16 residues. The CDR3 DNA reads as TGCAGTGCTACCTACGAACTAGCGGAGGGGGGAGAGACCCAGTACTTC. Its protein is CSATYELAEGGETQYF.

This clonotype was seen only once. V usage is TRBV6-2 or TRBV6-3 and J usage is TRBJ2-3; D uncertain. The CDR3 loop spans 14 amino acids. The germline gives CDR1 MNHEY, CDR2 SVGEGT. V was cut by 7 bases and J by 8 bases, with 19 bases left in between. CDR3 coding DNA: TGTGCCAGCACGGAGTGCCTTTCAAAAGGTACGCAGTATTTT. Its translation is CASTECLSKGTQYF.

This clonotype was found many times. The chain has TRBV5-6 and TRBJ2-7; D might be TRBD2 (6 bases). The germline V and J ends were trimmed by 3 bases and 4 bases, with 11 bases remaining between them. The CDR3 is made up of 13 amino acids. CDR1 SGHDT and CDR2 YYEEEE come from the germline V gene. This chain's CDR3 is CASSSSGLYEQYF. DNA for the CDR3: TGTGCCAGCAGCTCGAGCGGGTTGTACGAGCAGTACTTC.

This clonotype has a count of ten or more. V usage is TRBV20-1 and J usage is TRBJ2-7; D remains ambiguous. CDR1 DFQATT and CDR2 SNEGSKA come from the germline V gene (reference sequence). V was pared by 0 bases and J by 0 bases, with 9 bases between. The CDR3 spans 14 residues. The CDR3 loop reads CSARDRPLSYEQYF. DNA for the CDR3: TGCAGTGCTAGAGATAGACCGCTCTCCTACGAGCAGTACTTC.